One and the same sample provided the 27 T cell receptor beta chains below, sequenced in a study of Tregs in tolerant kidney transplant recipients. The table came from immunoSEQ multiplex PCR; TCRdb's copy has only in-frame clones and leaves some out. Among roughly 120,000 clones listed, approximately 90% were seen once. Sequencing used CD4+ T cells from blood. Receptor source: a human donor in good health.

V is TRBV5-1 and J is TRBJ2-1, with 12 nucleotides matching TRBD1. With V trimmed by 4 bases and J by 7 bases, 3 bases remained unmatched. Germline V gene sequence: CDR1 SGHRS, CDR2 YFSETQ. The CDR3 is made up of 14 amino acids. The CDR3 region is CASSPGQGANEQFF. CDR3 DNA: TGCGCCAGCAGCCCGGGACAGGGGGCTAATGAGCAGTTCTTC.

The chain links TRBV18 to TRBJ1-1; 7 bases line up with TRBD1. V lost 6 bases, J lost 4 bases, and 8 bases stayed unmatched. CDR1 and CDR2 (germline): KGHSH, LQKENI. The CDR3 loop spans 14 amino acids. DNA for the CDR3: TGTGCCAGCTCCATCGACAGGGTACTCACTGAAGCTTTCTTT. This codes for CASSIDRVLTEAFF.

The rearrangement links TRBV29-1 to TRBJ1-1; the D gene is possibly TRBD1 (5 bases). Germline V gives CDR1 SQVTM, CDR2 ANQGSEA. V was clipped by 6 bases and J by 0 bases, with 11 bases between them. The CDR3 totals 13 residues. Here the CDR3 reads CSVERDLNTEAFF. DNA of the CDR3: TGCAGCGTAGAAAGGGACCTGAACACTGAAGCTTTCTTT.

The chain combines TRBV4-1 with TRBJ2-3, with D perhaps TRBD1 or TRBD2 (5 bases each). The CDR3 loop spans 15 amino acids. The ends were cut back, 4 bases at V and 4 bases at J, with 15 bases in the middle. Germline assignment: CDR1 MGHRA and CDR2 YSYEKL. CDR3 loop: CASSPRRRDADTQYF. CDR3 nucleotide sequence: TGCGCCAGCAGCCCCCGGCGAAGGGACGCAGATACGCAGTATTTT.

The J gene is TRBJ2-7, the V gene TRBV6-6; 7 bases agree with TRBD1. With V trimmed by 6 bases and J by 0 bases, 5 bases remained unmatched. CDR3 length: 14 residues. CDR1 and CDR2 from the germline V gene are MNHNY and SVGAGI (reference sequence). The chain's CDR3 is CASSGQVSSYEQYF. In DNA form, the CDR3 reads TGTGCCAGCAGCGGACAGGTGAGCTCCTACGAGCAGTACTTC.

The chain has TRBV5-1 and TRBJ2-1, with 15 bases matching TRBD2. The V segment lost 2 bases and the J segment 4 bases; nucleotides outside the gene matches: 1. The CDR3 runs to 16 residues. Germline V gives CDR1 SGHRS, CDR2 YFSETQ. The CDR3 DNA reads TGCGCCAGCAGCTTCGGGACTAGCGGGGGGTACAATGAGCAGTTCTTC. Encoded protein: CASSFGTSGGYNEQFF.

The chain joins TRBV15 to TRBJ2-3; D unresolved. Between the trimmed V and J ends, which lost 5 bases and 2 bases, there was a span of 8 bases. CDR3 length: 13 residues. Germline CDR1 reads LNHNV; CDR2 reads YYDKDF (reference sequence). The DNA for the CDR3 is TGTGCCACCAGCGTCCCCAACACAGATACGCAGTATTTT. This codes for CATSVPNTDTQYF.

This sequence joins TRBV5-1 and TRBJ2-3; the match to TRBD2 covers 10 bases. Germline lookup yields CDR1 SGHRS and CDR2 YFSETQ. The CDR3 extends over 17 amino acids. Losses at the gene ends were 0 bases for V and 3 bases for J; bases not matched to a gene: 7. The CDR3 nucleotides are TGCGCCAGCAGCTTGGTAGTAGCGGGAGGCTGGACAGATACGCAGTATTTT. This codes for CASSLVVAGGWTDTQYF.

The V gene is TRBV25-1, the J gene TRBJ2-1; D is possibly TRBD2 (5 bases). Per the germline V gene, CDR1 is MGHDK and CDR2 is SYGVNS. This CDR3 region has 16 residues. Trimming took off 3 bases at V and 8 bases at J, with 20 bases between the two ends. The CDR3 DNA is TGTGCCAGCAGTGACCCAAACGGGAAACGAAGCGATGAGCAGTTCTTC. Its protein product is CASSDPNGKRSDEQFF.

The V call is TRBV9, the J call TRBJ2-3; D not resolved. This CDR3 is 15 amino acids long. Deletions cut 1 base from V and 2 bases from J, with 11 bases between. Germline loops: CDR1 SGDLS, CDR2 YYNGEE. The CDR3 sequence: CASSVLPRATDTQYF. DNA of the CDR3: TGTGCCAGCAGCGTATTGCCTAGGGCCACAGATACGCAGTATTTT.

This clone is a singleton in its sample. CDR3 residues: CASSLQSGPTDTQYF. The CDR3 DNA is TGTGCCAGCAGCCTCCAGAGTGGACCCACAGATACGCAGTATTTT. The rearrangement joins TRBV6-5 to TRBJ2-3; D unclear. This CDR3 region has 15 residues. The germline V gene has CDR1 MNHEY and CDR2 SVGAGI. Trimming stripped 6 bases from V and 2 bases from J, with 15 bases between.

The rearrangement uses TRBV19 and TRBJ1-1; D unresolved. The CDR3 covers 15 residues. Trimming shortened V by 7 bases and J by 1 base, and 16 bases separated the two germline ends. The V gene's germline CDR1 is LNHDA and CDR2 SQIVND (reference sequence). The CDR3 loop is CASMAWEGRNTEAFF. CDR3 DNA: TGTGCCAGTATGGCTTGGGAAGGTCGGAACACTGAAGCTTTCTTT. The full variable domain, its missing parts supplied by reference TRBV19 and TRBJ1-1, is DGGITQSPKYLFRKEGQNVTLSCEQNLNHDAMYWYRQDPGQGLRLIYYSQIVNDFQKGDIAEGYSVSREKKESFPLTVTSAQKNPTAFYLCASMAWEGRNTEAFFGQGTRLTVV.

With regard to this clone: The same CDR3 is also encoded by other DNA sequences in this sample. The chain recombines TRBV29-1 with TRBJ1-2, with D hard to call. Germline CDR1 is SQVTM and CDR2 is ANQGSEA. This CDR3 spans 10 amino acids. V lost 1 base, J lost 4 bases, and 1 base lay in between. CDR3 nucleotides: TGCAGCGTTGAAGGCTATGGCTACACCTTC. It encodes CSVEGYGYTF.

The rearrangement uses TRBV12-5 and TRBJ2-7, with 13 positions matching TRBD2. Germline-derived CDR1 and CDR2 are LGHNT and FRNRAP. V shed 6 bases and J 3 bases; nucleotides not matched to a gene: 5. This CDR3 region has 15 residues. The CDR3: CASGRGTSGVYEQYF. DNA of the CDR3: TGTGCTAGTGGCCGTGGGACTAGCGGGGTCTACGAGCAGTACTTC.

The rearrangement links TRBV29-1 to TRBJ2-5, with a weak D call TRBD1 (8 bases). Germline loops: CDR1 SQVTM, CDR2 ANQGSEA. V dropped 6 bases and J dropped 1 base, with 12 bases sitting between them. This CDR3 is 13 amino acids long. The CDR3 bases are TGCAGCGTCCACAGGGGGGGCCAAGAGACCCAGTACTTC. Protein product: CSVHRGGQETQYF.

This clone was counted a single time. The chain employs TRBV27 and TRBJ2-4; 8 nucleotides align to TRBD1. J was trimmed by 5 bases and V by 5 bases; bases with no gene match: 8. This CDR3 is built from 15 residues. CDR1 is MNHEY and CDR2 is SMNVEV in the germline V gene (reference sequence). CDR3 protein: CASSPIGTGQNIQYF. CDR3 nucleotides: TGTGCCAGCAGTCCCATCGGGACAGGACAAAACATTCAGTACTTC.

V usage is TRBV2 and J usage is TRBJ2-3, with a possible D match to TRBD1 (5 bases). V shed 6 bases and J shed 2 bases, with 12 bases lying between them. Germline V lookup: CDR1 SNHLY, CDR2 FYNNEI. The CDR3 sequence is 14 residues long. CDR3 sequence reads: CASSPRANTDTQYF. DNA for the CDR3: TGTGCCAGCAGCCCCAGGGCAAACACAGATACGCAGTATTTT.

The chain is built from TRBV19 and TRBJ1-1, with D unclear. V lost 2 bases and J 11 bases, leaving 21 bases between the germline ends. The germline V gene encodes CDR1 LNHDA and CDR2 SQIVND (reference sequence). The CDR3 has 15 residues. The CDR3 DNA reads TGTGCCAGTAGTATACGGACGGCGTCCCGGCTCGGCGCTTTCTTT. It specifies CASSIRTASRLGAFF. Looking up the rest from reference TRBV19 and TRBJ1-1 gives the full variable domain: DGGITQSPKYLFRKEGQNVTLSCEQNLNHDAMYWYRQDPGQGLRLIYYSQIVNDFQKGDIAEGYSVSREKKESFPLTVTSAQKNPTAFYLCASSIRTASRLGAFFGQGTRLTVV.

J is TRBJ2-1 and V is TRBV11-2; D ambiguous. V was pared by 7 bases and J by 6 bases, with 7 bases between. The CDR3 loop spans 11 amino acids. Germline CDR1 and CDR2: SGHAT and FQNNGV. The CDR3 DNA reads TGTGCCAGCACCGCGGCCAATGAGCAGTTCTTC. It yields the protein CASTAANEQFF.

The genes are TRBV18 and TRBJ1-3; D possibly corresponds to TRBD1 (5 bases). V lost 3 bases and J lost 1, with 13 bases in between. There are 16 residues in the CDR3. Looked up from germline, CDR1 is KGHSH and CDR2 is LQKENI. DNA for the CDR3: TGTGCCAGCTCACCCTCCGGGACTGCTTCTGGAAACACCATATATTTT. Its translation: CASSPSGTASGNTIYF.

This sequence joins TRBV6-1 and TRBJ2-3; the D is unclear. CDR1 is MNHNS, CDR2 SASEGT, per germline. The CDR3 is 15 residues long. Deletions cut 3 bases from V and 3 bases from J, with 13 bases between. CDR3 sequence: CASSDVGLGTDTQYF. The CDR3 DNA sequence: TGTGCCAGCAGTGACGTGGGCCTCGGGACAGATACGCAGTATTTT.

J is TRBJ2-2 and V is TRBV7-2; TRBD2 matches 10 bases. The trim removed 1 base at V and 4 bases at J, leaving 6 bases unmatched. CDR1 is SGHTA and CDR2 is FQGNSA in the germline V gene. CDR3 length: 17 residues. The CDR3 DNA sequence: TGTGCCAGCAGCTTAGGGATAACTAGCGGGATCACCGGGGAGCTGTTTTTT. Translation: CASSLGITSGITGELFF.

This clone was seen a single time. The chain recombines TRBV19 with TRBJ1-3; unclear D gene. The germline gives CDR1 LNHDA, CDR2 SQIVND (reference sequence). V was clipped by 3 bases and J by 10 bases, with 10 bases between them. The length of the CDR3 is 12 residues. CDR3 nucleotides: TGTGCCAGTAGTATGGTGGATAGGACCATATATTTT. This gives the protein CASSMVDRTIYF.

This clone was recorded a few times. The rearrangement links TRBV21-1 to TRBJ1-1; TRBD1, the table's D call, lacks a check against the DNA. TRBV21-1 constitutes a pseudogene. The CDR3 consists of 13 residues. CDR3 in amino acids: CASSWTGDTEAFF. Written as DNA, the CDR3 is TGTGCCAGCAGCTGGACAGGGGACACTGAAGCTTTCTTT.

The chain couples TRBV18 to TRBJ2-7; no clear D gene. CDR1 and CDR2 (germline): KGHSH, LQKENI. V was trimmed by 1 base and J by 2 bases, leaving 9 bases between them. The CDR3 runs to 14 residues. The CDR3, as DNA: TGTGCCAGCTCACCACAGAAGTCTACCTACGAGCAGTACTTC. This translates into CASSPQKSTYEQYF. The full variable domain, rest sourced from reference TRBV18 and TRBJ2-7, is NAGVMQNPRHLVRRRGQEARLRCSPMKGHSHVYWYRQLPEEGLKFMVYLQKENIIDESGMPKERFSAEFPKEGPSILRIQQVVRGDSAAYFCASSPQKSTYEQYFGPGTRLTVT.

As DNA, the CDR3 is TGTGCCAGCAGAAGCGAGGGGTCTTCGAACACTGAAGCTTTCTTT. Its translation is CASRSEGSSNTEAFF. The V call is TRBV6-1, the J call TRBJ1-1, with D perhaps matching TRBD1 (5 bases). Between the trimmed V and J ends, which lost 6 bases and 1 base, there was a span of 15 bases. This CDR3 is built from 15 residues. Germline values: CDR1 MNHNS, CDR2 SASEGT.

To note about this clone: Other DNA sequences within the sample encode an identical CDR3. The rearrangement joins TRBV18 to TRBJ2-3; 7 nucleotides align to TRBD1. The germline gives CDR1 KGHSH, CDR2 LQKENI. The CDR3 sequence is 13 residues long. J gave up 3 bases and V 3 bases, and 0 bases lay outside the gene matches. CDR3 sequence (DNA): TGTGCCAGCTCACCCAGGGGGACAGATACGCAGTATTTT. Translated, it gives CASSPRGTDTQYF.